This TCR beta chain was captured by sequencing in a study of shared clonotypes between healthy human individuals. Germline loops: CDR1 SGHDT, CDR2 YYEEEE. The CDR3 extends over 11 amino acids. V lost 3 bases and J lost 7, with 4 bases in between. Naive CD8 populations comprised CD45RO-negative cells positively selected for CCR7, excluding terminally differentiated effector memory CD45RA+ cells. Generated by immunoSEQ multiplex PCR, the TCRdb table keeps only in-frame clones and is missing some. The table lists about 2.2 million clones, approximately 92% of them singletons, with about 1.7% in the top ten.

What was sequenced was naive CD8+ T cells from PBMCs. The chain links TRBV5-6 to TRBJ2-2; D remains ambiguous. The sequence came from a man younger than 30 in good health. Some clones in this sample may be carry-over from other donors' samples. The CDR3 spells CASSWGGELFF. As DNA, the CDR3 is TGTGCCAGCAGCTGGGGCGGGGAGCTGTTTTTT.